This T cell receptor beta chain is from a study of T cell changes during pregnancy in multiple sclerosis. This table comes from immunoSEQ multiplex PCR, and its TCRdb copy is limited to in-frame clones, with some not included. Of approximately 60,000 clones in the sample, 80% to 95% were seen once. CDR3 length: 15 amino acids. Germline V gene data show CDR1 as MNHNY and CDR2 as SVGAGI (reference sequence). The trim removed 7 bases at V and 2 bases at J, leaving 11 bases unmatched. This clonotype was sampled from a female donor with multiple sclerosis, enrolled in a pregnancy study. The V and J genes are TRBV6-6 and TRBJ2-7, with 7 bases aligning to TRBD1. This material consisted of CD4+ T cells from peripheral blood mononuclear cells, taken before pregnancy. The CDR3: CASTLGRQGTYEQYF. Here the CDR3 DNA reads TGTGCCAGCACCCTCGGAAGACAGGGCACCTACGAGCAGTACTTC.